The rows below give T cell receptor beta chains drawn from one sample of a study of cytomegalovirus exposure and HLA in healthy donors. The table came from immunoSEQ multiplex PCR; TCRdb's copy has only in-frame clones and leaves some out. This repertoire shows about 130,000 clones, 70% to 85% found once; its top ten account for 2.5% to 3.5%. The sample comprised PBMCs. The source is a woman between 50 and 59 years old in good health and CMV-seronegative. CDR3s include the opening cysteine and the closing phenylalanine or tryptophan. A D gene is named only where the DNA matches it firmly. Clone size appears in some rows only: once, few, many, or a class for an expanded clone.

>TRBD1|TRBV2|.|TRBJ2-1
CASYPGQGVNEQFF
TGTGCCAGCTACCCGGGGCAGGGGGTCAATGAGCAGTTCTTC
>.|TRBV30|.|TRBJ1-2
CAWSRQDGYTF
TGTGCCTGGAGTCGACAGGATGGCTACACCTTC
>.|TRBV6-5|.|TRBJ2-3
CASSYTATSTDTQYF
TGTGCCAGCAGTTATACGGCGACTAGCACAGATACGCAGTATTTT
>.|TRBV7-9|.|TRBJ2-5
CASSYRDFGETQYF
TGTGCCAGCAGCTACAGGGATTTTGGAGAGACCCAGTACTTC
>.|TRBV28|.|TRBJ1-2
CASSSRPVYGYTF
TGTGCCAGCAGCTCCCGCCCAGTTTACGGCTACACCTTC
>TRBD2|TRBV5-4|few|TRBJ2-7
CASSLTSGTYYEQYF
TGTGCCAGCAGCTTGACTAGCGGGACATACTACGAGCAGTACTTC
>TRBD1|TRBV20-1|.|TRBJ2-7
CSGDRTYEQYF
TGCAGTGGGGACAGGACCTACGAGCAGTACTTC
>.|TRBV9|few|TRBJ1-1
CASSVVPDKNTEAFF
TGTGCCAGCAGCGTAGTTCCAGACAAGAACACTGAAGCTTTCTTT
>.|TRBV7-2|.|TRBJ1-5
CASSIQGGRSNQPQHF
TGTGCCAGCAGCATACAGGGAGGGAGGAGCAATCAGCCCCAGCATTTT
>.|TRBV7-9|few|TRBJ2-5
CASGGGGRETQYF
TGTGCCAGCGGGGGCGGGGGAAGGGAGACCCAGTACTTC
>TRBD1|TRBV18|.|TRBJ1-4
CASSPGGQPNEKLFF
TGTGCCAGCTCACCCGGGGGACAGCCGAATGAAAAACTGTTTTTT
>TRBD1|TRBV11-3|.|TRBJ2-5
CASSLRQGATETQYF
TGTGCCAGCAGCCTCCGACAGGGGGCAACGGAGACCCAGTACTTC
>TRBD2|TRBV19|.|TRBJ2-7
CASSIGGSNYEQYF
TGTGCCAGTAGTATCGGGGGGTCCAACTACGAGCAGTACTTC
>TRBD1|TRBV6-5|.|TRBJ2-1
CASQDRANEQFF
TGTGCCAGCCAAGACAGGGCCAATGAGCAGTTCTTC
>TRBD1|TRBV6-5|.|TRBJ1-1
CASSYSGGQGHTEAFF
TGTGCCAGCAGTTACTCTGGGGGACAGGGACACACTGAAGCTTTCTTT
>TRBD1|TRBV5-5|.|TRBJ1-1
CASSWDRMNTEAFF
TGTGCCAGCAGTTGGGACAGGATGAACACTGAAGCTTTCTTT
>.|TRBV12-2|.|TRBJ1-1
CASRLGQHTEAFF
TGTGCAAGTCGCTTAGGACAGCACACTGAAGCTTTCTTT
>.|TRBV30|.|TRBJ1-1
CAWAPRGHTEAFF
TGTGCCTGGGCTCCCAGGGGCCACACTGAAGCTTTCTTT
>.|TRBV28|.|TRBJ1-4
CASSLGGMNEKLFF
TGTGCCAGCAGTTTAGGAGGGATGAATGAAAAACTGTTTTTT
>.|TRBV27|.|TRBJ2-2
CASSLHRAQAGELFF
TGTGCCAGCAGTCTTCACAGGGCACAGGCCGGGGAGCTGTTTTTT
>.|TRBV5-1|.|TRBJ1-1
CASSFQGGTEAFF
TGCGCCAGCAGCTTTCAGGGCGGCACTGAAGCTTTCTTT
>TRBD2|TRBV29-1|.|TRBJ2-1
CSTSLAGVDEQFF
TGCAGCACGAGTCTAGCGGGAGTCGATGAGCAGTTCTTC
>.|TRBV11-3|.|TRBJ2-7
CASSSRMRQYF
TGTGCCAGCAGCTCGAGAATGCGACAGTACTTC
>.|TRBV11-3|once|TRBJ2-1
CASSLTGIHNEQFF
TGTGCCAGCAGCCTAACCGGGATCCACAATGAGCAGTTCTTC
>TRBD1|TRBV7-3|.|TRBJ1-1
CASSSTTGLVTEAFF
TGTGCCAGCAGTTCTACGACAGGGTTGGTCACTGAAGCTTTCTTT
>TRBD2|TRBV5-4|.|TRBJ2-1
CASSGPGLAIYNEQFF
TGTGCCAGCAGCGGACCGGGACTAGCGATTTACAATGAGCAGTTCTTC